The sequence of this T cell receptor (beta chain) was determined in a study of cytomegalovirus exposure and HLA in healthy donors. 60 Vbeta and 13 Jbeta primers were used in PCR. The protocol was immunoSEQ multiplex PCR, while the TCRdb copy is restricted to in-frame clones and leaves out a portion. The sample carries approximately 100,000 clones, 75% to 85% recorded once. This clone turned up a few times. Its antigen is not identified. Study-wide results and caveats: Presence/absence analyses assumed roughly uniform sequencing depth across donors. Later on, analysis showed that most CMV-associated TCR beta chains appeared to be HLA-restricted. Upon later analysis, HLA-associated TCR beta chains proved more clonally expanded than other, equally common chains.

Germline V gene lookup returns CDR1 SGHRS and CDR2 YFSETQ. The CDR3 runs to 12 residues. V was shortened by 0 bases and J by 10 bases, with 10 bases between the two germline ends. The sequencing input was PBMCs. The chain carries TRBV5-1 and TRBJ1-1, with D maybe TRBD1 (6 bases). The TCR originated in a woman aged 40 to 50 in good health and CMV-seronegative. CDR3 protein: CASSLGGLGAFF. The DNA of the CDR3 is TGCGCCAGCAGCTTGGGGGGGCTTGGAGCTTTCTTT.